Following are 21 T cell receptor beta chains from one sample sequenced in a study of T cell responses to AZD1222 COVID-19 vaccine. The method was immunoSEQ multiplex PCR; TCRdb's version includes in-frame clones alone and lacks a portion of them. The sample holds 150,000 to 200,000 clones; 88% are singletons and the top ten take around 8%. The starting material was peripheral blood, obtained on day 0 of AZD1222 vaccination. The receptor source for this set is an adult in good health.

The rearrangement links TRBV6-5 to TRBJ1-5, with D tentatively TRBD1 (6 bases). The V and J ends lost 4 bases and 8 bases respectively, with 18 bases between them. In germline, CDR1 is MNHEY, CDR2 SVGAGI. This CDR3 comprises 15 residues. The CDR3 sequence is CASSFSSGGAEPQHF. CDR3 in DNA: TGTGCCAGCAGTTTCTCTTCGGGGGGCGCGGAGCCCCAGCATTTT.

The gene calls are TRBV7-9 and TRBJ2-1, with D tentatively TRBD2 (6 bases). CDR3 length equals 12 residues. V was pared by 5 bases and J by 8 bases, with 10 bases between. Per the germline V gene, CDR1 is SEHNR and CDR2 is FQNEAQ (reference sequence). In nucleotides, the CDR3 is TGTGCCAGCAGCATGGGACTCTATGAGCAGTTCTTC. The encoded protein is CASSMGLYEQFF.

CDR3 residues: CASSMGQGEVNQPQHF. As DNA, the CDR3 is TGTGCCAGTAGTATGGGACAGGGGGAAGTCAATCAGCCCCAGCATTTT. The chain joins TRBV19 to TRBJ1-5, with 11 nucleotides matching TRBD1. The CDR3 contains 16 residues. Unmatched junction bases numbered 4, after V lost 3 bases and J lost 3 bases. Germline V CDR1 and CDR2: LNHDA, SQIVND (reference sequence).

This chain joins TRBV19 and TRBJ1-3, with D possibly matching TRBD1 (5 bases). With 3 bases removed from V and 8 bases from J, the gap between germline ends came to 11 bases. This CDR3 spans 13 amino acids. Germline CDR1 reads LNHDA; CDR2 reads SQIVND (reference sequence). This CDR3 is CASSIGGFDTIYF. CDR3 DNA: TGTGCCAGTAGTATCGGGGGATTCGACACCATATATTTT.

This clone was observed once. The chain couples TRBV2 to TRBJ2-2; perhaps TRBD2 as D (6 bases). The CDR3 spans 14 residues. The V end lost 7 bases, the J end lost 0 bases, and 9 bases lay between the germline ends. Germline V gives CDR1 SNHLY, CDR2 FYNNEI. The CDR3 loop reads CASKGTSNTGELFF. In DNA form, the CDR3 reads TGTGCCAGCAAAGGGACTTCGAACACCGGGGAGCTGTTTTTT.

The rearrangement joins TRBV27 to TRBJ2-2; TRBD2 might be the D (5 bases). CDR1 is MNHEY, CDR2 SMNVEV, per germline (reference sequence). Trimming left V 8 bases short and J 9 bases short, with 13 bases between. The CDR3 has 12 residues. The CDR3 reads CASGLLLRELFF. In nucleotides, the CDR3 is TGTGCCAGCGGACTTCTTCTCCGGGAGCTGTTTTTT.

The V and J genes are TRBV10-3 and TRBJ1-1, with D possibly being TRBD1 (5 bases). Trimming removed 4 bases from V and 1 base from J, with 7 bases in between. Germline loops: CDR1 ENHRY, CDR2 SYGVKD. There are 13 residues in the CDR3. The CDR3 reads CAISAGPNTEAFF. CDR3 in DNA: TGTGCCATCAGTGCGGGGCCGAACACTGAAGCTTTCTTT.

This chain connects TRBV4-1 to TRBJ2-2, with D perhaps matching TRBD1 (6 bases). Per the germline V gene, CDR1 is MGHRA and CDR2 is YSYEKL. The CDR3 loop spans 17 amino acids. Trimming removed 0 bases from V and 4 bases from J, with 15 bases in between. CDR3: CASSQDPQGPFTGELFF. CDR3 coding DNA: TGCGCCAGCAGCCAAGATCCGCAGGGGCCCTTCACCGGGGAGCTGTTTTTT.

This clone was seen a single time. This sequence joins TRBV19 and TRBJ1-5; D ambiguous. Trimming removed 3 bases from V and 11 bases from J, with 8 bases in between. This CDR3 contains 11 residues. Germline-derived CDR1 and CDR2 are LNHDA and SQIVND (reference sequence). The CDR3 bases are TGTGCCAGTAGTATCGGCGAGGCCCAGCATTTT. Its translation is CASSIGEAQHF.

The gene calls are TRBV28 and TRBJ2-2; D possibly corresponds to TRBD1 (5 bases). V was cut by 3 bases and J by 2 bases, with 10 bases left in between. This CDR3 is 15 amino acids long. Looked up from germline, CDR1 is MDHEN and CDR2 is SYDVKM. The CDR3 loop is CASSFSRANTGELFF. The CDR3 DNA is TGTGCCAGCAGTTTCTCCAGGGCTAACACCGGGGAGCTGTTTTTT.

This chain connects TRBV2 to TRBJ1-6; D unclear. This CDR3 comprises 14 residues. The germline V gene has CDR1 SNHLY and CDR2 FYNNEI. Trimming cost V 2 bases and J 2 bases, with 4 bases left between them. The CDR3 sequence: CASSERPYNSPLHF. The CDR3 DNA is TGTGCCAGCAGTGAACGCCCCTATAATTCACCCCTCCACTTT.

This clone was counted a single time. The chain recombines TRBV20-1 with TRBJ2-7; D is possibly TRBD1 or TRBD2 (5 bases each). Per the germline V gene, CDR1 is DFQATT and CDR2 is SNEGSKA (reference sequence). V gave up 1 base and J gave up 12 bases, with 13 bases separating them. The CDR3 sequence is 11 residues long. CDR3 sequence (DNA): TGCAGTGCTAGAGCGGGGCCCTGGTTGTACTTC. Its translation is CSARAGPWLYF.

The rearrangement uses TRBV27 and TRBJ1-4; tentative D call: TRBD1 (5 bases). Germline CDR1 MNHEY, CDR2 SMNVEV (reference sequence). The CDR3 loop spans 14 amino acids. Trimming removed 6 bases from V and 3 bases from J, with 11 bases in between. The CDR3 nucleotides read TGTGCCAGCAGGGGGCTGGGGGCTAATGAAAAACTGTTTTTT. As protein: CASRGLGANEKLFF.

The V gene is TRBV7-2, the J gene TRBJ1-4, with D possibly TRBD1 on 6 matching bases. Germline CDR1 reads SGHTA; CDR2 reads FQGNSA. Trimming took 5 bases from V and 6 from J, leaving 19 bases between them. The CDR3 extends over 16 amino acids. The CDR3 loop reads CASSRRGRGAYEKLFF. The CDR3 nucleotides are TGTGCCAGCAGCAGGAGGGGCAGGGGCGCTTATGAAAAACTGTTTTTT.

The genes are TRBV10-2 and TRBJ2-2; D unclear. CDR3 length: 16 amino acids. Germline CDR1 WSHSY, CDR2 SAAADI. V shed 3 bases and J shed 4 bases, with 15 bases lying between them. The CDR3 region is CASSDPRGQITGELFF. As DNA, the CDR3 is TGCGCCAGCAGTGACCCCCGAGGCCAGATCACCGGGGAGCTGTTTTTT.

The gene calls are TRBV29-1 and TRBJ2-3; TRBD2 matches 7 bases. The CDR3 runs 14 residues. CDR1 and CDR2 (germline): SQVTM, ANQGSEA. V trimming: 3 bases; J trimming: 4 bases; junction bases outside the gene matches: 7. As DNA, the CDR3 is TGCAGCGTTGAGTCGACTAGCTCGGCAGATACGCAGTATTTT. Protein: CSVESTSSADTQYF.

The chain carries TRBV19 and TRBJ2-1; tentatively, D is TRBD1 (5 bases). Germline assignment: CDR1 LNHDA and CDR2 SQIVND (reference sequence). This CDR3 contains 14 residues. V was trimmed by 7 bases and J by 0 bases, leaving 10 bases between them. DNA of the CDR3: TGTGCCAGTACCGCCGACAGCTCCTACAATGAGCAGTTCTTC. Translation: CASTADSSYNEQFF.

This chain uses TRBV30 with TRBJ1-1, with 9 bases fitting TRBD1. The CDR3 sequence is 15 residues long. The trim removed 3 bases at V and 4 bases at J, leaving 9 bases unmatched. The germline CDR1 and CDR2 sequences are GTSNPN and SVGIG (reference sequence). CDR3 nucleotide sequence: TGTGCCTGGAGAACACAGGGGGCGTTGGGCACTGAAGCTTTCTTT. Its translation is CAWRTQGALGTEAFF.

The chain has TRBV6-5 and TRBJ1-5; perhaps TRBD1 as D (6 bases). Between the trimmed V and J ends, which lost 2 bases and 5 bases, there was a span of 16 bases. The CDR3 totals 16 residues. Germline V gives CDR1 MNHEY, CDR2 SVGAGI. The CDR3: CASSYHVTGSYQPQHF. The CDR3 nucleotides read TGTGCCAGCAGTTACCACGTAACAGGGTCCTATCAGCCCCAGCATTTT.

The chain employs TRBV27 and TRBJ1-2; weak D call: TRBD1 (6 bases). The CDR3 is 14 amino acids. V lost 2 bases, J lost 3 bases, and 10 bases lay in between. Germline lookup yields CDR1 MNHEY and CDR2 SMNVEV (reference sequence). CDR3 nucleotide sequence: TGTGCCAGCAGTTTAACAGGGATTCACTATGGCTACACCTTC. It is translated as CASSLTGIHYGYTF.

The V and J genes are TRBV30 and TRBJ2-7; perhaps D is TRBD1 or TRBD2 (5 bases each). The V and J ends lost 2 bases and 8 bases respectively, with 13 bases between them. CDR1 and CDR2 from the germline V gene are GTSNPN and SVGIG (reference sequence). The CDR3 runs to 12 residues. The chain's CDR3 is CAWSPGPPKQYF. CDR3 DNA sequence: TGTGCCTGGAGTCCGGGACCCCCCAAGCAGTACTTC.